The clone carrying this TCR beta chain has a count of ten or more. MiXCR, applied by TCRdb to the 5' RACE reads, yields one record per CDR3 protein. Altogether about 240,000 distinct CDR3 sequences are present, about 7% being singletons, with the ten largest covering 0.65% to 0.9%. This sample was taken from a study of T cells after yellow fever vaccination. Trimming pared 3 bases from V and 6 bases from J, leaving 9 bases between. The CDR3 extends over 12 amino acids. Sequencing used CD4+ T cells sorted from PBMCs, obtained 15 days after the yellow fever booster vaccination. This chain uses TRBV12-3 or TRBV12-4 with TRBJ2-7; no definite D call. The clonotype comes from a man aged 30 to 45 who received the YFV17D yellow fever vaccine. The CDR3 DNA reads TGTGCCAGCAGTTTTCGGTTCGGCGAGCAGTACTTC. This gives the protein CASSFRFGEQYF.